One and the same sample provided the 25 T cell receptor beta chains below, sequenced in a study of blood T cells in healthy people across ages. A second PCR, run for roughly 6 to 11 cycles, used a sample-barcoded 5' primer plus a J-beta primer mix. TCRdb itself ran the 5' RACE reads through MiXCR, one entry per CDR3 protein. The sample contains roughly 1,500,000 distinct CDR3 sequences, around 35% of which appear only once. The specimen sequenced was blood. The receptors stem from a woman in her twenties or thirties in good health.

The genes are TRBV5-1 and TRBJ1-1; a weak D match, TRBD1 (5 bases). Germline-derived CDR1 and CDR2 are SGHRS and YFSETQ. Trimming removed 4 bases at V and 4 bases at J, with 14 bases between. CDR3 length: 14 residues. Written as DNA, the CDR3 is TGCGCCAGCAGCGTGGGGGATGGCTCCACTGAAGCTTTCTTT. Translated, it gives CASSVGDGSTEAFF.

This clonotype was counted a single time. A junction boundary mismatches the germline segment, possibly from a read error. This chain uses TRBV4-2 with TRBJ2-2; 7 bases line up with TRBD1. The germline V gene has CDR1 LGHNA and CDR2 YNFKEQ. The CDR3 loop spans 17 amino acids. DNA for the CDR3: TGTGCCAGCAGCCAAGATTCGAACAGGGGAGTATCCGGGGAGCGGTTTTTT. This translates into CASSQDSNRGVSGERFF.

The CDR3 DNA reads TGTGCCAGCAGCTTAACTAGCGGGAGGTACGAGCAGTTCTTC. It yields the protein CASSLTSGRYEQFF. V is TRBV7-8 and J is TRBJ2-1; the match to TRBD2 covers 12 bases. CDR1 and CDR2 from the germline V gene are SGHVS and FQNEAQ. J gave up 10 bases and V 2 bases, and 3 bases lay outside the gene matches. The CDR3 spans 14 residues.

This clonotype showed up just a few times. V usage is TRBV19 and J usage is TRBJ2-1, with D perhaps matching TRBD2 (6 bases). Germline V gene data show CDR1 as LNHDA and CDR2 as SQIVND (reference sequence). The CDR3 loop spans 15 amino acids. V lost 6 bases to trimming and J lost 3 bases, with 15 bases between them. CDR3 sequence reads: CASRDPGLHYNEQFF. DNA for the CDR3: TGTGCCAGTAGGGACCCGGGACTCCACTACAATGAGCAGTTCTTC.

This clonotype was picked up a small number of times. V usage is TRBV20-1 and J usage is TRBJ2-1; unclear D gene. The CDR3 loop spans 9 amino acids. Trimming took 3 bases from V and 9 from J, leaving 3 bases between them. Germline CDR1 reads DFQATT; CDR2 reads SNEGSKA (reference sequence). CDR3: CSARSEQFF. Written as DNA, the CDR3 is TGCAGTGCTAGGAGTGAGCAGTTCTTC.

This clonotype was seen repeatedly, ten times or more. V gene TRBV10-3 combines with J gene TRBJ2-7; 8 bases map to TRBD1. With 6 bases clipped from V and 6 bases from J, the junction kept 7 bases outside the gene matches. Germline V gene lookup returns CDR1 ENHRY and CDR2 SYGVKD. The CDR3 consists of 13 residues. The CDR3 sequence is CAIRSDRATEQYF. DNA of the CDR3: TGTGCCATCAGATCGGACAGGGCGACCGAGCAGTACTTC.

Turning to this clonotype: One junction end does not reproduce the germline sequence, and a read error may be involved. The V call is TRBV24-1, the J call TRBJ2-1; D uncertain. CDR1 and CDR2 (germline): KGHDR, SFDVKD. CDR3 size: 14 residues. CDR3 residues: CATSDSKGYNERFF. For the CDR3, the DNA is TGTGCCACCAGTGATTCTAAAGGGTACAATGAGCGGTTCTTC.

With respect to this clonotype: At one of its ends the junction is not consistent with the germline gene, which may arise from a read error. The V and J genes are TRBV27 and TRBJ1-2, with a tentative D call TRBD1 (5 bases). Germline values: CDR1 MNHEY, CDR2 SMNVEV (reference sequence). The CDR3 is made up of 14 amino acids. The CDR3 loop is CASSLKGDYYGCTF. The CDR3 DNA sequence: TGTGCCAGCAGTTTAAAAGGGGACTACTATGGCTGCACCTTC.

The chain links TRBV5-1 to TRBJ1-2, with TRBD1 as a possible D gene (6 bases). V dropped 0 bases and J dropped 5 bases, with 11 bases sitting between them. Per germline, CDR1 SGHRS and CDR2 YFSETQ. The CDR3 totals 14 residues. The CDR3 sequence is CASSLGTDFYGYTF. Here the CDR3 DNA reads TGCGCCAGCAGCTTGGGGACAGATTTTTATGGCTACACCTTC.

The J gene is TRBJ1-1, the V gene TRBV12-3 or TRBV12-4; a possible D gene is TRBD1 (5 bases). Between the trimmed V and J ends, which lost 6 bases and 8 bases, there was a span of 19 bases. This CDR3 spans 14 amino acids. CDR3 in amino acids: CASSNTGVVGEAFF. CDR3 in DNA: TGTGCCAGCAGCAATACGGGGGTAGTTGGAGAAGCTTTCTTT.

A note on this clonotype: With a much larger clone just one base away, this may be a read error. The chain combines TRBV29-1 with TRBJ2-1; TRBD1 matches at 8 bases. The CDR3 has 15 residues. Germline V gives CDR1 SQVTM, CDR2 ANQGSEA. The CDR3 here is CSVDGRGRNYYEQFF. CDR3 bases: TGCAGCGTTGATGGCAGGGGGCGAAACTACTATGAGCAGTTCTTC.

V usage is TRBV2 and J usage is TRBJ2-4; tentatively, D is TRBD2 (5 bases). Matching the DNA end better, TRBJ2-5 makes the J call doubtful. This CDR3 comprises 14 residues. Per the germline V gene, CDR1 is SNHLY and CDR2 is FYNNEI. The CDR3 DNA sequence: TGTGCCACCGACCGATCGGGGATGCAAGAGACCCAGTACTTC. This codes for CATDRSGMQETQYF.

Many counts were recorded for this clonotype. The genes are TRBV29-1 and TRBJ2-7, with D perhaps matching TRBD2 (5 bases). The V end lost 5 bases, the J end lost 5 bases, and 13 bases lay between the germline ends. Germline-derived CDR1 and CDR2 are SQVTM and ANQGSEA. CDR3 length: 12 residues. CDR3 sequence: CSVCPGVNEQYF. The CDR3 DNA reads TGCAGCGTTTGTCCCGGGGTTAACGAGCAGTACTTC.

This clonotype turned up a few times. The chain is built from TRBV3-1 and TRBJ2-1, with D perhaps TRBD2 (5 bases). The CDR3 loop spans 12 amino acids. Germline lookup yields CDR1 LGHDT and CDR2 YNNKEL (reference sequence). Trimming shortened V by 0 bases and J by 13 bases, and 10 bases separated the two germline ends. CDR3: CASSQDPSGQFF. The DNA of the CDR3 is TGTGCCAGCAGCCAAGATCCGAGCGGACAGTTCTTC.

A word on this clonotype: Relative to the germline gene, one junction end is altered; a read error may explain this. The chain links TRBV5-1 to TRBJ1-4, with D uncertain. Germline CDR1 and CDR2: SGHRS and YFSETQ. The CDR3 runs 12 residues. The CDR3 DNA follows: TGCGTCAGCAGTCTTCCTAATGAAAAACTGTTTTTT. It codes for CVSSLPNEKLFF.

The chain recombines TRBV5-1 with TRBJ1-4; unclear D gene. V was pared by 1 base and J by 5 bases, with 12 bases between. The CDR3 length is 15 residues. The germline V gene has CDR1 SGHRS and CDR2 YFSETQ. In DNA, the CDR3 is TGCGCCAGCAGCTTGTCGGGAGAGTCGAATGAAAAACTGTTTTTT. The encoded protein is CASSLSGESNEKLFF.

About this clonotype: Just one base apart from a much larger clone, this may be a read error. The V call is TRBV4-1, the J call TRBJ2-1; either TRBD1 or TRBD2 may fit D (5 bases each). The V gene's germline CDR1 is MGHRA and CDR2 YSYEKL. The CDR3 sequence is 12 residues long. This CDR3 reads CASSQRGNGQFF. CDR3 coding DNA: TGCGCCAGCAGCCAGAGGGGAAATGGGCAGTTCTTC.

The chain joins TRBV3-1 to TRBJ1-1; TRBD1 matches at 9 bases. The CDR3 extends over 12 amino acids. Germline-derived CDR1 and CDR2 are LGHDT and YNNKEL (reference sequence). Trimming at V came to 6 bases and at J to 12 bases, leaving 8 bases not matched to a gene. The CDR3 region has the DNA TGTGCCAGCAGTCCCGGACAGGGGTTGTCTTTCTTT. It is translated as CASSPGQGLSFF.

The chain has TRBV3-1 and TRBJ2-7; tentatively, D is TRBD1 or TRBD2 (5 bases each). V was pared by 0 bases and J by 7 bases, with 16 bases between. Per the germline V gene, CDR1 is LGHDT and CDR2 is YNNKEL (reference sequence). The CDR3 length is 15 residues. CDR3 in DNA: TGTGCCAGCAGCCAAGAGGGGGTCCGTAAGTCGGAGCAGTACTTC. This encodes CASSQEGVRKSEQYF.

V gene TRBV7-9 combines with J gene TRBJ2-3, with TRBD2 identical over 7 bases. The germline CDR1 and CDR2 sequences are SEHNR and FQNEAQ (reference sequence). The trim removed 8 bases at V and 4 bases at J, leaving 9 bases unmatched. The CDR3 consists of 14 residues. CDR3 loop: CASGLGLESDTQYF. Written as DNA, the CDR3 is TGTGCCAGCGGGCTAGGACTAGAATCAGATACGCAGTATTTT.

This clonotype showed up many times. This rearrangement joins TRBV12-3 or TRBV12-4 to TRBJ1-2; perhaps TRBD1 as D (6 bases). V gave up 0 bases and J gave up 7 bases, with 18 bases separating them. This CDR3 is 16 amino acids long. CDR3 sequence: CASSLARKGQVAGYTF. CDR3 nucleotides: TGTGCCAGCAGTTTAGCGCGGAAGGGACAAGTCGCTGGCTACACCTTC.

CDR3 DNA sequence: TGTGCCAGCAGCCATCGACTAGCGGGAGGGGTTGAGACCCAGTACTTC. Translated, it gives CASSHRLAGGVETQYF. The genes are TRBV13 and TRBJ2-5; TRBD2 matches at 14 bases. CDR1 and CDR2 (germline): PRHDT, FYEKMQ (reference sequence). This CDR3 is 16 amino acids long. Unmatched junction bases numbered 7, after V lost 5 bases and J lost 5 bases.

The genes are TRBV29-1 and TRBJ1-2, with D possibly matching TRBD1 (6 bases). The germline V gene encodes CDR1 SQVTM and CDR2 ANQGSEA. This CDR3 is 17 amino acids long. Trimming took 2 bases from V and 4 from J, leaving 23 bases between them. CDR3 coding DNA: TGCAGCGTTGAAAGTCGAGGACAGCCAAAGAGTTCCTATGGCTACACCTTC. Translation gives CSVESRGQPKSSYGYTF.

This clonotype was seen a few times. V is TRBV27 and J is TRBJ2-5; D is uncertain. Deletions cut 3 bases from V and 2 bases from J, with 10 bases between. CDR3 size: 14 residues. Germline V CDR1 and CDR2: MNHEY, SMNVEV (reference sequence). In DNA, the CDR3 is TGTGCCAGCAGTTTGCACGTCGAGCAAGAGACCCAGTACTTC. This translates into CASSLHVEQETQYF.

The V and J genes are TRBV27 and TRBJ1-6, with D hard to call. CDR1 is MNHEY and CDR2 is SMNVEV in the germline V gene (reference sequence). There are 13 residues in the CDR3. Trimming stripped 7 bases from V and 9 bases from J, with 13 bases between. The CDR3 bases are TGTGCCAGCACCCGACGGCTTGGTTCACCCCTCCACTTT. Its translation is CASTRRLGSPLHF.